Each of the 20 T cell receptor beta chains below was sequenced from the same sample in a study of blood T cell repertoires in COVID-19. Profiled with immunoSEQ multiplex PCR; TCRdb holds only in-frame clones, not every one. The sample carries some 250,000 clones, approximately 91% recorded once. Sequencing used PBMCs or T cells enriched from blood (not recorded which). These receptors were taken from a woman aged 40 to 50 with acute COVID-19.

This chain joins TRBV27 and TRBJ2-1, with TRBD1 identical over 7 bases. The J segment lost 6 bases and the V segment lost 3 bases, leaving 5 bases of the junction unmatched. The CDR3 has 14 amino acids. CDR1 and CDR2 (germline): MNHEY, SMNVEV (reference sequence). The CDR3 sequence is CASSFKGAGNEQFF. The CDR3 nucleotides read TGTGCCAGCAGTTTCAAGGGGGCGGGCAATGAGCAGTTCTTC.

The rearrangement uses TRBV10-1 and TRBJ2-7; 13 bases line up with TRBD2. V shed 7 bases, J shed 4 bases, and the junction held 10 bases outside the gene matches. Germline CDR1 reads WNHNN; CDR2 reads SYGVQD (reference sequence). This CDR3 spans 16 amino acids. The CDR3 DNA sequence: TGCGCCAGCAACCCGGGACTAGCGGGACTACCTTACGAGCAGTACTTC. Encoded protein: CASNPGLAGLPYEQYF.

V gene TRBV9 combines with J gene TRBJ1-1, with a tentative D call TRBD1 (5 bases). The germline V gene has CDR1 SGDLS and CDR2 YYNGEE. This CDR3 contains 15 residues. Trimming shortened V by 0 bases and J by 1 base, and 10 bases separated the two germline ends. This chain's CDR3 is CASSVDGRANTEAFF. In DNA, the CDR3 is TGTGCCAGCAGCGTAGACGGCAGGGCGAACACTGAAGCTTTCTTT. The full variable domain, its missing parts supplied by reference TRBV9 and TRBJ1-1, is DSGVTQTPKHLITATGQRVTLRCSPRSGDLSVYWYQQSLDQGLQFLIQYYNGEERAKGNILERFSAQQFPDLHSELNLSSLELGDSALYFCASSVDGRANTEAFFGQGTRLTVV.

This clone was picked up one time. The chain recombines TRBV13 with TRBJ1-1; 10 bases fit TRBD1. Germline-derived CDR1 and CDR2 are PRHDT and FYEKMQ (reference sequence). Trimming cost V 1 base and J 5 bases; bases outside gene matches: 7. This CDR3 spans 16 amino acids. CDR3 DNA sequence: TGTGCCAGCAGCTTAGTAATCGACAGGGGGCTTACTGAAGCTTTCTTT. It translates to CASSLVIDRGLTEAFF.

The V gene is TRBV7-3, the J gene TRBJ2-3; TRBD2 aligns across 7 bases. The CDR3 spans 15 residues. Per the germline V gene, CDR1 is SGHTA and CDR2 is FQGTGA. J gave up 4 bases and V 5 bases, and 9 bases lay outside the gene matches. The CDR3 bases are TGTGCCAGCAGCGAGACGGGGGGAGGCGCAGATACGCAGTATTTT. Its translation: CASSETGGGADTQYF.

The chain uses TRBV7-8 and TRBJ1-2; the D gene is possibly TRBD1 (5 bases). V lost 4 bases and J lost 2, with 20 bases in between. Germline-derived CDR1 and CDR2 are SGHVS and FQNEAQ. The CDR3 is 17 amino acids. The CDR3: CASSSLLASSGNYGYTF. The CDR3 coding sequence is TGTGCCAGCAGCTCTCTACTCGCCTCCTCAGGGAACTATGGCTACACCTTC.

The chain recombines TRBV5-6 with TRBJ2-1; 9 nucleotides agree with TRBD1. The CDR3 is 17 amino acids. Trimming took 5 bases from V and 7 from J; bases not matched to a gene: 16. Germline CDR1 SGHDT, CDR2 YYEEEE. The CDR3 is CASSPAEARDRVNEQFF. The CDR3 DNA follows: TGTGCCAGCAGTCCGGCGGAGGCTCGGGACAGGGTAAATGAGCAGTTCTTC. Variable domain in full (rest from reference TRBV5-6 and TRBJ2-1): DAGVTQSPTHLIKTRGQQVTLRCSPKSGHDTVSWYQQALGQGPQFIFQYYEEEERQRGNFPDRFSGHQFPNYSSELNVNALLLGDSALYLCASSPAEARDRVNEQFFGPGTRLTVL.

The rearrangement links TRBV11-2 to TRBJ1-1; the D gene is possibly TRBD1 (6 bases). The CDR3 sequence is 16 residues long. Looked up from germline, CDR1 is SGHAT and CDR2 is FQNNGV. Trimming took off 4 bases at V and 4 bases at J, with 19 bases between the two ends. The CDR3 bases are TGTGCCAGCAGCTGGGGGCTTTGGGGGAGAGGCACTGAAGCTTTCTTT. Translated: CASSWGLWGRGTEAFF.

V and J are TRBV7-8 and TRBJ2-7; D possibly corresponds to TRBD1 (5 bases). The ends were cut back, 6 bases at V and 2 bases at J, with 11 bases in the middle. The CDR3 spans 13 residues. Germline V gene data show CDR1 as SGHVS and CDR2 as FQNEAQ. The CDR3 coding sequence is TGTGCCAGCAGACAGGCTGGGACCTACGAGCAGTACTTC. Residues: CASRQAGTYEQYF.

This rearrangement joins TRBV12-3 or TRBV12-4 to TRBJ2-5; 9 positions match TRBD1. This CDR3 region has 13 residues. J was trimmed by 5 bases and V by 7 bases; bases with no gene match: 5. The CDR3 spells CASTTQGAETQYF. The CDR3 nucleotides read TGTGCCAGCACGACACAGGGGGCTGAGACCCAGTACTTC.

The chain employs TRBV4-3 and TRBJ2-3; 10 bases match TRBD1. Germline assignment: CDR1 LGHNA and CDR2 YSLEER. There are 15 residues in the CDR3. The V and J ends lost 0 bases and 4 bases, in that order; junction bases with no gene match: 1. The CDR3 sequence is CASSQDGQGADTQYF. CDR3 coding DNA: TGCGCCAGCAGCCAAGACGGACAGGGGGCAGATACGCAGTATTTT.

This clone was seen only a few times. The gene calls are TRBV27 and TRBJ1-5; TRBD1 matches at 8 bases. Germline CDR1 reads MNHEY; CDR2 reads SMNVEV (reference sequence). There are 14 residues in the CDR3. The V segment lost 8 bases and the J segment 2 bases; nucleotides outside the gene matches: 5. CDR3 sequence reads: CASSDRDGNQPQHF. The DNA of the CDR3 is TGTGCCAGCTCGGACAGGGATGGCAATCAGCCCCAGCATTTT.

The chain joins TRBV12-3 or TRBV12-4 to TRBJ2-1; D perhaps matches TRBD2 (5 bases). The ends were cut back, 3 bases at V and 8 bases at J, with 11 bases in the middle. This CDR3 contains 13 residues. The CDR3 DNA reads as TGTGCCAGCAGTTTTAGGGCGGGTCATGAGCAGTTCTTC. It encodes CASSFRAGHEQFF.

This clone was seen a handful of times. V gene TRBV5-1 combines with J gene TRBJ1-2; TRBD1 matches at 7 bases. The CDR3 consists of 14 residues. V trimming: 4 bases; J trimming: 6 bases; junction bases outside the gene matches: 9. Germline V lookup: CDR1 SGHRS, CDR2 YFSETQ. In nucleotides, the CDR3 is TGCGCCAGCAGCCTCGACAGGGAAGGAGATGGCTACACCTTC. Translating gives CASSLDREGDGYTF.

This chain connects TRBV19 to TRBJ2-5; D gene ambiguous. The CDR3 consists of 13 residues. Germline-derived CDR1 and CDR2 are LNHDA and SQIVND (reference sequence). Deletions cut 1 base from V and 4 bases from J, with 7 bases between. The CDR3 sequence: CASSIGALETQYF. As DNA, the CDR3 is TGTGCCAGTAGTATAGGGGCCCTAGAGACCCAGTACTTC.

In nucleotides, the CDR3 is TGTGCCAGCAGTTTAAGCCGGACAGGGTATACCGATGGCTACACCTTC. It translates to CASSLSRTGYTDGYTF. The rearrangement joins TRBV6-5 to TRBJ1-2; TRBD1 matches 8 bases. This CDR3 spans 16 amino acids. Germline loops: CDR1 MNHEY, CDR2 SVGAGI. V dropped 4 bases and J dropped 6; count of bases not matched to a gene: 13.

This chain joins TRBV15 and TRBJ2-5, with D possibly matching TRBD2 (5 bases). V was shortened by 4 bases and J by 5 bases, with 11 bases between the two germline ends. This CDR3 has 13 residues. Germline CDR1 reads LNHNV; CDR2 reads YYDKDF (reference sequence). The CDR3 protein is CATSTPPGETQYF. The CDR3, as DNA: TGTGCCACCAGCACGCCGCCGGGGGAGACCCAGTACTTC.

The V gene is TRBV7-2, the J gene TRBJ1-1; perhaps TRBD1 as D (5 bases). This CDR3 has 13 amino acids. Germline CDR1 is SGHTA and CDR2 is FQGNSA. V lost 1 base, J lost 4 bases, and 7 bases lay in between. For the CDR3, the DNA is TGTGCCAGCAGCTTAGAGCAGGGCACTGAAGCTTTCTTT. Its translation: CASSLEQGTEAFF.

V gene TRBV10-3 combines with J gene TRBJ2-2; 7 bases line up with TRBD2. Germline values: CDR1 ENHRY, CDR2 SYGVKD. J was trimmed by 2 bases and V by 0 bases; bases with no gene match: 3. This CDR3 is built from 16 residues. CDR3 bases: TGTGCCATCAGTGAGTCCGGGACTATTAACACCGGGGAGCTGTTTTTT. Translated: CAISESGTINTGELFF.

The chain recombines TRBV6-5 with TRBJ1-1; no clear D. With 3 bases removed from V and 4 bases from J, the gap between germline ends came to 12 bases. The length of the CDR3 is 14 residues. The germline V gene has CDR1 MNHEY and CDR2 SVGAGI. Here the CDR3 DNA reads TGTGCCAGCAGTTATGAGCGACGGGGCACTGAAGCTTTCTTT. Translating it yields CASSYERRGTEAFF.